These 22 T cell receptor beta chains were all obtained from the same sample, sequenced in a study of cytomegalovirus exposure and HLA in healthy donors. The PCR ran on 60 Vbeta and 13 Jbeta primers. Assay: immunoSEQ multiplex PCR; the TCRdb copy retains only in-frame clones and omits some. Altogether roughly 150,000 clones are present, almost 75% being singletons, with the ten largest covering roughly 5.2%. The sequencing input was PBMCs. These receptors were collected from a woman in her late teens or twenties in good health and CMV-seropositive.

This chain joins TRBV7-3 and TRBJ2-7; 9 bases fit TRBD1. The CDR3 covers 15 residues. Trimming took 2 bases from V and 0 from J; bases not matched to a gene: 2. Germline CDR1 and CDR2: SGHTA and FQGTGA. The CDR3 nucleotides read TGTGCCAGCAGCTTAGGGGACAGGGTCTCCTACGAGCAGTACTTC. Residues: CASSLGDRVSYEQYF.

J is TRBJ1-2 and V is TRBV9, with D unresolved. The V and J ends lost 4 bases and 5 bases respectively, with 12 bases between them. The CDR3 length is 13 residues. Germline loops: CDR1 SGDLS, CDR2 YYNGEE. The DNA of the CDR3 is TGTGCCAGCAGCCCCCTGGAAGCGTATGGCTACACCTTC. Its translation is CASSPLEAYGYTF.

This clone was seen only once. A junction boundary mismatches the germline segment, possibly from a read error. The rearrangement joins TRBV7-9 to TRBJ2-7; 15 positions match TRBD2. This CDR3 spans 16 amino acids. The germline gives CDR1 SEHNR, CDR2 FQNEAQ (reference sequence). Here the CDR3 reads CSSSSGLAGGINEQYF. The CDR3, as DNA: TGTTCCAGCAGCTCGGGACTAGCGGGGGGAATAAACGAGCAGTACTTC.

This clone was seen more than once but under ten times. The chain uses TRBV7-2 and TRBJ2-7, with D perhaps matching TRBD2 (6 bases). The CDR3 runs 13 residues. V was cut by 3 bases and J by 3 bases, with 9 bases left in between. The germline V gene encodes CDR1 SGHTA and CDR2 FQGNSA. This chain's CDR3 is CASSFAGNYEQYF. In DNA, the CDR3 is TGTGCCAGCAGCTTTGCGGGGAACTACGAGCAGTACTTC.

This clone appeared a few times. The chain is built from TRBV7-9 and TRBJ2-2; 9 bases agree with TRBD1. V shed 2 bases and J 3 bases; nucleotides not matched to a gene: 7. Per germline, CDR1 SEHNR and CDR2 FQNEAQ (reference sequence). The CDR3 loop spans 17 amino acids. The CDR3 region has the DNA TGTGCCAGCAGCTTAATAGGGACAGGGTTGGACACCGGGGAGCTGTTTTTT. It encodes CASSLIGTGLDTGELFF.

The chain carries TRBV4-3 and TRBJ2-1, with 12 positions matching TRBD2. Germline loops: CDR1 LGHNA, CDR2 YSLEER. The CDR3 has 19 residues. J gave up 0 bases and V 1 base, and 7 bases lay outside the gene matches. The CDR3 loop reads CASSQGGLAGGSSYNEQFF. The CDR3 nucleotides read TGCGCCAGCAGCCAAGGTGGGCTAGCGGGGGGGAGCTCCTACAATGAGCAGTTCTTC.

V is TRBV10-3 and J is TRBJ2-6; the D is unclear. CDR3 length: 15 amino acids. Trimming pared 2 bases from V and 0 bases from J, leaving 5 bases between. Germline lookup yields CDR1 ENHRY and CDR2 SYGVKD. This chain's CDR3 is CAISEQYSGANVLTF. DNA for the CDR3: TGTGCCATCAGTGAGCAGTACTCTGGGGCCAACGTCCTGACTTTC.

The genes are TRBV28 and TRBJ1-2; D may be TRBD1 (6 bases). Germline values: CDR1 MDHEN, CDR2 SYDVKM. The ends were cut back, 5 bases at V and 4 bases at J, with 17 bases in the middle. This CDR3 contains 15 residues. The CDR3 sequence is CASSAGTQHVYGYTF. In DNA form, the CDR3 reads TGTGCCAGCAGTGCCGGGACACAGCACGTCTATGGCTACACCTTC.

The chain uses TRBV5-5 and TRBJ2-1; weak D call: TRBD1 (6 bases). Trimming took off 4 bases at V and 3 bases at J, with 14 bases between the two ends. The CDR3 length is 15 residues. Germline V gives CDR1 SGHKS, CDR2 YYEKEE (reference sequence). The CDR3 reads CASSPPGAVYNEQFF. In DNA form, the CDR3 reads TGTGCCAGCAGCCCTCCAGGGGCCGTCTACAATGAGCAGTTCTTC. The whole variable domain, remainder taken from reference TRBV5-5 and TRBJ2-1, is DAGVTQSPTHLIKTRGQQVTLRCSPISGHKSVSWYQQVLGQGPQFIFQYYEKEERGRGNFPDRFSARQFPNYSSELNVNALLLGDSALYLCASSPPGAVYNEQFFGPGTRLTVL.

The V gene is TRBV6-6, the J gene TRBJ1-1, with D unclear. CDR1 is MNHNY, CDR2 SVGAGI, per germline (reference sequence). This CDR3 comprises 14 residues. The V end lost 8 bases, the J end lost 0 bases, and 13 bases lay between the germline ends. The CDR3 reads CASGGDSLNTEAFF. DNA for the CDR3: TGTGCCAGCGGAGGAGACTCATTGAACACTGAAGCTTTCTTT.

The gene calls are TRBV9 and TRBJ2-3; no clear D gene. This CDR3 is built from 15 residues. The germline V gene encodes CDR1 SGDLS and CDR2 YYNGEE. V was clipped by 0 bases and J by 2 bases, with 10 bases between them. CDR3: CASSVDSTTTDTQYF. The DNA of the CDR3 is TGTGCCAGCAGCGTAGATTCGACAACCACAGATACGCAGTATTTT. Using reference TRBV9 and TRBJ2-3 for the parts outside the CDR3, the full variable domain is DSGVTQTPKHLITATGQRVTLRCSPRSGDLSVYWYQQSLDQGLQFLIQYYNGEERAKGNILERFSAQQFPDLHSELNLSSLELGDSALYFCASSVDSTTTDTQYFGPGTRLTVL.

The chain couples TRBV7-9 to TRBJ2-3, with D unclear. Between the trimmed V and J ends, which lost 0 bases and 5 bases, there was a span of 9 bases. The CDR3 covers 14 residues. The germline CDR1 and CDR2 sequences are SEHNR and FQNEAQ (reference sequence). The CDR3 here is CASSLALLVDTQYF. The CDR3 coding sequence is TGTGCCAGCAGCTTAGCGCTTTTAGTAGATACGCAGTATTTT.

This rearrangement joins TRBV30 to TRBJ1-3; weak D call: TRBD1 (6 bases). The CDR3 runs 15 residues. Per the germline V gene, CDR1 is GTSNPN and CDR2 is SVGIG (reference sequence). The germline V and J ends were trimmed by 5 bases and 4 bases, with 18 bases remaining between them. CDR3 bases: TGTGCCTGGGATCAGGGGACGCTCGGAGGAAACACCATATATTTT. Its protein product is CAWDQGTLGGNTIYF.

A few counts support this clone. The genes are TRBV5-1 and TRBJ2-1; 7 nucleotides agree with TRBD2. Trimming took 6 bases from V and 8 from J; bases not matched to a gene: 8. CDR3 length: 13 residues. Germline loops: CDR1 SGHRS, CDR2 YFSETQ. In DNA, the CDR3 is TGCGCCAGCACAAGAAGCGGGGAGGATGAGCAGTTCTTC. The encoded protein is CASTRSGEDEQFF.

The V gene is TRBV5-5, the J gene TRBJ2-1, with 9 positions matching TRBD1. Germline values: CDR1 SGHKS, CDR2 YYEKEE (reference sequence). The V segment lost 3 bases and the J segment 3 bases; nucleotides outside the gene matches: 10. This CDR3 contains 17 residues. CDR3 sequence: CASSSSTGGGFYNEQFF. DNA of the CDR3: TGTGCCAGCAGCTCGTCGACAGGGGGAGGGTTCTACAATGAGCAGTTCTTC. The whole variable domain, remainder taken from reference TRBV5-5 and TRBJ2-1, is DAGVTQSPTHLIKTRGQQVTLRCSPISGHKSVSWYQQVLGQGPQFIFQYYEKEERGRGNFPDRFSARQFPNYSSELNVNALLLGDSALYLCASSSSTGGGFYNEQFFGPGTRLTVL.

The genes are TRBV5-6 and TRBJ1-4; tentative D call: TRBD1 (5 bases). CDR1 and CDR2 from the germline V gene are SGHDT and YYEEEE. There are 14 residues in the CDR3. V shed 0 bases and J shed 7 bases, with 10 bases lying between them. The CDR3 sequence is CASSLGGVGEKLFF. CDR3 DNA: TGTGCCAGCAGCTTGGGGGGGGTAGGTGAAAAACTGTTTTTT.

Concerning this clone itself: This sample includes further DNA sequences coding for the same CDR3. This chain links TRBV7-6 with TRBJ1-1, with D perhaps matching TRBD1 (5 bases). Germline V gives CDR1 SGHVS, CDR2 FNYEAQ. The CDR3 totals 14 residues. Trimming stripped 5 bases from V and 5 bases from J, with 15 bases between. The CDR3 sequence: CASSLSGATTEAFF. The DNA for the CDR3 is TGTGCCAGCAGCCTAAGTGGGGCGACTACTGAAGCTTTCTTT.

The chain recombines TRBV19 with TRBJ1-3, with no clear D. The V end lost 6 bases, the J end lost 3 bases, and 15 bases lay between the germline ends. This CDR3 is 15 amino acids long. Germline CDR1 is LNHDA and CDR2 is SQIVND (reference sequence). CDR3 bases: TGTGCCAGTAGCATGGCGGTAACCGTTGGAAACACCATATATTTT. Encoded protein: CASSMAVTVGNTIYF.

The V gene is TRBV5-5, the J gene TRBJ2-5, with 12 bases fitting TRBD2. Per germline, CDR1 SGHKS and CDR2 YYEKEE (reference sequence). V lost 8 bases, J lost 1 base, and 3 bases stayed unmatched. The CDR3 sequence is 14 residues long. The CDR3 sequence is CASRTSGAQETQYF. In DNA, the CDR3 is TGTGCCAGTCGGACTAGCGGGGCCCAAGAGACCCAGTACTTC. Full variable domain (outside the CDR3, taken from reference TRBV5-5 and TRBJ2-5): DAGVTQSPTHLIKTRGQQVTLRCSPISGHKSVSWYQQVLGQGPQFIFQYYEKEERGRGNFPDRFSARQFPNYSSELNVNALLLGDSALYLCASRTSGAQETQYFGPGTRLLVL.

The chain links TRBV5-1 to TRBJ2-7; 7 nucleotides agree with TRBD1. This CDR3 is built from 14 residues. J gave up 3 bases and V 0 bases, and 3 bases lay outside the gene matches. Germline V gene sequence: CDR1 SGHRS, CDR2 YFSETQ. DNA for the CDR3: TGCGCCAGCAGCTTGGCCGGGACAGACTACGAGCAGTACTTC. The encoded protein is CASSLAGTDYEQYF. The complete variable domain, with remaining parts taken from reference TRBV5-1 and TRBJ2-7, reads KAGVTQTPRYLIKTRGQQVTLSCSPISGHRSVSWYQQTPGQGLQFLFEYFSETQRNKGNFPGRFSGRQFSNSRSEMNVSTLELGDSALYLCASSLAGTDYEQYFGPGTRLTVT.

This clone showed up just a few times. The V gene is TRBV9, the J gene TRBJ2-7; 9 nucleotides match TRBD1. From germline, CDR1 is SGDLS and CDR2 YYNGEE. CDR3 length: 13 residues. Trimming cost V 3 bases and J 6 bases; bases outside gene matches: 4. CDR3: CASSGTGVAEQYF. CDR3 sequence (DNA): TGTGCCAGCAGCGGGACAGGGGTCGCCGAGCAGTACTTC.

This chain links TRBV6-5 with TRBJ1-6, with D possibly matching TRBD1 (6 bases). CDR1 is MNHEY, CDR2 SVGAGI, per germline. The CDR3 has 14 amino acids. CDR3 in amino acids: CACQDRFDNSPLHF. As DNA, the CDR3 is TGTGCTTGTCAGGACAGATTTGATAATTCACCCCTCCACTTT.